Listed below are T cell receptor beta chains from one sample, sequenced in a study of T cells in localized non-small cell lung cancer. Libraries were prepared by immunoSEQ multiplex PCR; TCRdb keeps only in-frame clonotypes and omits some of them. The sample has 1,500 to 2,000 clones; about 29% are singletons. Sequenced here: normal lung tissue next to the tumor, sampled before any cancer treatment. The receptors here all came from a male donor aged 60 or older with stage I squamous cell lung carcinoma. The CDR3 runs from the conserved cysteine through the conserved F or W. D genes are given only for firm matches. Size values are once, few and many counts, or a class for expanded clones, and some rows have none.

v_call	j_call	clone_size	d_call	cdr3_nt	cdr3_aa
TRBV1	TRBJ2-3	-	-	TGCGCCAGCAGCACGGGACTAGAAATAGATACGCAGTATTTT	CASSTGLEIDTQYF
TRBV18	TRBJ2-1	few	TRBD2	TGTGCCAGCTCACTAGCCGGGACTAGCGGGATCAACAATGAGCAGTTCTTC	CASSLAGTSGINNEQFF
TRBV2	TRBJ2-1	few	TRBD2	TGTGCCAGCAGTGAAGCGCTTCGACTAGCGGGAGCCTACAATGAGCAGTTCTTC	CASSEALRLAGAYNEQFF
TRBV6-8	TRBJ2-4	few	TRBD1	TGTGCCAGCAGTCCGCCGGGACAGGGAGGGTACATTCAGTACTTC	CASSPPGQGGYIQYF
TRBV6-8	TRBJ1-1	medium-sized	TRBD1	TGTGCCAGCAGACCACGGACAGGGGCTTTGACTGAAGCTTTCTTT	CASRPRTGALTEAFF
TRBV30	TRBJ2-1	-	-	TGTGCCTGGGGTAGCGGAACCGGCTCCTACAATGAGCAGTTCTTC	CAWGSGTGSYNEQFF
TRBV15	TRBJ2-7	few	TRBD2	TGTGCCACCAGCAGAGGGCGGGAGGGCCCTCGGAACGAGCAGTACTTC	CATSRGREGPRNEQYF
TRBV15	TRBJ2-1	-	TRBD2	TGTGCCACCAGAGATGGGCTAGCGGGAGGAAACGAGCAGTTCTTC	CATRDGLAGGNEQFF
TRBV19	TRBJ2-3	-	TRBD2	TGTGCCAGTAGCATTACTATTCGACTAGCGGGAGCGGCAGATACGCAGTATTTT	CASSITIRLAGAADTQYF
TRBV11-3	TRBJ1-5	-	TRBD1	TGTGCCAGCAGCTTAGGACAGGGGCGGACCAACAATCAGCCCCAGCATTTT	CASSLGQGRTNNQPQHF
TRBV11-3	TRBJ2-3	-	TRBD2	TGTGCCAGCAGAAGAGCGGGAGACCCGCCAGGCACAGATACGCAGTATTTT	CASRRAGDPPGTDTQYF
TRBV11-3	TRBJ2-3	-	-	TGTGCCAGCAGCGGGGACGGACTTCGCACAGATACGCAGTATTTT	CASSGDGLRTDTQYF
TRBV6-8	TRBJ2-5	-	-	TGTGCCAGCAGTTCGCATCAGACCGGGAGCAAGACCCAGTACTTC	CASSSHQTGSKTQYF
TRBV18	TRBJ2-7	few	TRBD1	TGTGCCAGCTCACCGGGACAGGGACCCTCCTACGAGCAGTACTTC	CASSPGQGPSYEQYF
TRBV6-7	TRBJ2-7	-	-	TGTGCCAGCAGTGAAGTCAGGACGAGCTCCTACGAGCAGTACTTC	CASSEVRTSSYEQYF
TRBV23-1	TRBJ1-1	few	TRBD1	TGCGCCAGCAGGATAAGGACAGGCCCTGAAGCTTTCTTT	CASRIRTGPEAFF
TRBV7-6	TRBJ2-1	-	-	TGTGCCAGCAGCCTCCAGACAGACCTAGATAGGAATGAGCAGTTCTTC	CASSLQTDLDRNEQFF
TRBV6-8	TRBJ2-3	-	-	TGTGCCAGCTCGGCTATTAGGGGGGTCACAGATACGCAGTATTTT	CASSAIRGVTDTQYF
TRBV11-3	TRBJ2-1	-	-	TGTGCCAGCAGCTTGGATAGCGGACCCTACAATGAGCAGTTCTTC	CASSLDSGPYNEQFF
TRBV30	TRBJ2-5	-	TRBD1	TGTGCCTGGAGTCTGACAGGGGGAGAGACCCAGTACTTC	CAWSLTGGETQYF
TRBV19	TRBJ2-7	-	TRBD2	TGTGCCAGTAGTCCATTAGCGGGAGGGCCCGACGAGCAGTACTTC	CASSPLAGGPDEQYF
TRBV19	TRBJ1-5	-	-	TGTGCCAGCTCCGGGACGAATAGCAATCAGCCCCAGCATTTT	CASSGTNSNQPQHF
TRBV30	TRBJ2-7	-	TRBD1	TGTGCTGTGGGACAGTCCTACGAGCAGTACTTC	CAVGQSYEQYF
TRBV15	TRBJ1-3	few	TRBD1	TGTGCCACCAGCAGAGATACTGGGACAGAAAGAAACACCATATATTTT	CATSRDTGTERNTIYF
TRBV4-1	TRBJ1-1	few	-	TGCGCCAGCAGCCAAGAGGCAGATAACACTGAAGCTTTCTTT	CASSQEADNTEAFF
TRBV19	TRBJ1-5	few	-	TGTGCCAGTAGTACACAGGGCGGTCAGCCCCAGCATTTT	CASSTQGGQPQHF
TRBV5-1	TRBJ2-1	-	-	TGCGCCAGCAGCTTGAAGGGGGGCGCACAGGAGCAGTTCTTC	CASSLKGGAQEQFF
TRBV9	TRBJ1-2	medium-sized	TRBD1	TGTGCCAGCAGCCCACCCCACCTTTCGACAGGGAGGAACTATGGCTACACCTTC	CASSPPHLSTGRNYGYTF
TRBV11-3	TRBJ2-7	few	-	TGTGCCAGCAGCCACGCCGGGATCCCCGGAGACGAGCAGTACTTC	CASSHAGIPGDEQYF
TRBV14	TRBJ2-1	-	-	TGTGCCAGCAGCCAAGGACCGGGAGCGGTAATTGAGCAGTTCTTC	CASSQGPGAVIEQFF
TRBV19	TRBJ2-2	-	-	TGTGCCAGTACCCCGGGGTCGACTTCTGGGACTGGGGAGCTGTTTTTT	CASTPGSTSGTGELFF
TRBV6-8	TRBJ1-1	few	-	TGTGCCAGCAGTGTGACCTCGGACGGCTCCTCTGGAGCTTTCTTT	CASSVTSDGSSGAFF
TRBV18	TRBJ1-1	few	-	TGTGCCAGCTCACCAACGAACACTGAAGCTTTCTTT	CASSPTNTEAFF
TRBV29-1	TRBJ1-2	-	-	TGCAGCGTTGAATCTGGGAAAAACTATGGCTACACCTTC	CSVESGKNYGYTF
TRBV9	TRBJ1-2	few	-	TGTGCCAGCAGCCCCCGGGACTCTAGGCTTAACTATGGCTACACCTTC	CASSPRDSRLNYGYTF
TRBV5-1	TRBJ2-2	-	TRBD1	TGCGCCAGCAGCCCGGGGACAGCAAACACCGGGGAGCTGTTTTTT	CASSPGTANTGELFF
TRBV6-8	TRBJ2-7	-	TRBD1	TGTGCCAGCAGACGGGGACAGGTCTACGAGCAGTACTTC	CASRRGQVYEQYF
TRBV6-8	TRBJ1-2	-	-	TGTGCCAGCAGCTTATATACAGGGTATGGCTACACCTTC	CASSLYTGYGYTF
TRBV11-3	TRBJ2-5	few	TRBD2	TGTGCCAGCAGCTCCTTACTAGCGGGAGGGTTCGGGGAGACCCAGTACTTC	CASSSLLAGGFGETQYF
TRBV11-3	TRBJ2-7	few	TRBD1	TGTGCCAGCAGCGCACCCGGGACAGAATACGAGCAGTACTTC	CASSAPGTEYEQYF
TRBV6-8	TRBJ2-1	medium-sized	TRBD2	TGTGCCACCGGAGCGGGAACTAATGAGCAGTTCTTC	CATGAGTNEQFF
TRBV30	TRBJ2-5	-	TRBD1	TGTGCCTGTGGACAGGGAACGCCAGGGACCCAGTACTTC	CACGQGTPGTQYF
TRBV5-1	TRBJ1-1	once	-	TGCGCCAGCAGCTTGGAGGGGGGCAGGGACACTGAAGCTTTCTTT	CASSLEGGRDTEAFF
TRBV9	TRBJ2-2	few	-	TGTGCCAGCAGTGAGGGAGACTCCCCACCCGGGGAGCTGTTTTTT	CASSEGDSPPGELFF
TRBV6-8	TRBJ1-5	-	TRBD1	TGTGCCAGCAGTTACGGAGGAGACAGGGGGCGACAGCCCCAGCATTTT	CASSYGGDRGRQPQHF
TRBV18	TRBJ2-1	-	-	TGTGCCAGCTCACCGGGTCCTAGCGTATACAATGAGCAGTTCTTC	CASSPGPSVYNEQFF
TRBV6-1	TRBJ2-3	-	TRBD2	TGTGCCAGCAGTGAAGAAGGAGGACTAGCGGGAGCAGATACGCAGTATTTT	CASSEEGGLAGADTQYF
TRBV29-1	TRBJ2-7	-	-	TGCAGCGTTGAAGATCCGGGGAAACCATCTGGCGAGCAGTACTTC	CSVEDPGKPSGEQYF
TRBV11-3	TRBJ1-1	medium-sized	-	TGTGCCAGCAGCTTAGTAGGGAAGAACACTGAAGCTTTCTTT	CASSLVGKNTEAFF
TRBV6-8	TRBJ1-2	medium-sized	-	TGTGCCAGCAGTGACACGCCTCAGGGTTTATATGGCTACACCTTC	CASSDTPQGLYGYTF
TRBV11-3	TRBJ2-3	-	TRBD2	TGTGCCAGCAGCCACCAGCGGGAGGAGGCAGATACGCAGTATTTT	CASSHQREEADTQYF
TRBV29-1	TRBJ2-2	-	-	TGCAGCGTTGACTCAACGGGTGCCAACACCGGGGAGCTGTTTTTT	CSVDSTGANTGELFF
TRBV11-3	TRBJ2-1	few	TRBD2	TGTGCCAGCAGCGACCGACTAGCGGGTAACAATGAGCAGTTCTTC	CASSDRLAGNNEQFF
TRBV29-1	TRBJ2-1	few	TRBD2	TGCAGCGTCCTTTATCTAGCGGGATCCTACAATGAGCAGTTCTTC	CSVLYLAGSYNEQFF
TRBV11-3	TRBJ1-3	few	-	TGTGCCAGCAGCTTATCAGGTTCGGGAAACACCATATATTTT	CASSLSGSGNTIYF
TRBV11-3	TRBJ1-5	-	-	TGTGCCAGCAGCCGAGGACAGATCAATCAGCCCCAGCATTTT	CASSRGQINQPQHF
TRBV12-5	TRBJ2-3	few	TRBD2	TGTGCTAGTGGAGACGGGGAGGGAAGCACAGATACGCAGTATTTT	CASGDGEGSTDTQYF
TRBV19	TRBJ2-1	-	TRBD2	TGTGCCAGTAGTATAGATAGGTCTAGCGGCTACAATGAGCAGTTCTTC	CASSIDRSSGYNEQFF
TRBV9	TRBJ2-7	-	-	TGTGCCTTCGGGACACGGGATTACGAGCAGTACTTC	CAFGTRDYEQYF
TRBV6-1	TRBJ2-2	-	-	TGTGCCAGCAGTGAAGGGCTAGGAAGAACCGGGGAGCTGTTTTTT	CASSEGLGRTGELFF